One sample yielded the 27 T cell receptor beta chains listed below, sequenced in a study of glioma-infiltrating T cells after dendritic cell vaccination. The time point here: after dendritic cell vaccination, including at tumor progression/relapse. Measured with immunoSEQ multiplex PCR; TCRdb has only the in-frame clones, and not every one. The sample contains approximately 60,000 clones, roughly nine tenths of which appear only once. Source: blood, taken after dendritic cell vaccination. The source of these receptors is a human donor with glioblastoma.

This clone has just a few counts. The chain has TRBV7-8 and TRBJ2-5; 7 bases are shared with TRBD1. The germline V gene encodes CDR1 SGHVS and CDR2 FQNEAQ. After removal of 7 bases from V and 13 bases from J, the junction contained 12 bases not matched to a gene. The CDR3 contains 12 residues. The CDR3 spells CASTPDRERGYF. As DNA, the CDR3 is TGTGCCAGCACCCCTGACAGGGAGAGAGGGTACTTC. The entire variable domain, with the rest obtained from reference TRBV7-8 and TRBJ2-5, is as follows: GAGVSQSPRYKVAKRGQDVALRCDPISGHVSLFWYQQALGQGPEFLTYFQNEAQLDKSGLPSDRFFAERPEGSVSTLKIQRTQQEDSAVYLCASTPDRERGYFGPGTRLLVL.

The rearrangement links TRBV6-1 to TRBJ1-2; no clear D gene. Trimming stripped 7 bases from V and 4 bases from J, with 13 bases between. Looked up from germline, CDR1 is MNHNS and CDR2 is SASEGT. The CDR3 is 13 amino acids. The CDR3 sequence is CASTDGGSYGYTF. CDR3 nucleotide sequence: TGTGCCAGCACGGATGGCGGGTCCTATGGCTACACCTTC.

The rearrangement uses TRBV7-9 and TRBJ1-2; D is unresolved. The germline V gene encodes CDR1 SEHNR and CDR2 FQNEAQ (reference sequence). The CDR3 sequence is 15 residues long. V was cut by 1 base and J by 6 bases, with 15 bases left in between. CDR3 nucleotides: TGTGCCAGCAGCTTAGAATGGCCAGGCGAGAATGGCTACACCTTC. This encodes CASSLEWPGENGYTF.

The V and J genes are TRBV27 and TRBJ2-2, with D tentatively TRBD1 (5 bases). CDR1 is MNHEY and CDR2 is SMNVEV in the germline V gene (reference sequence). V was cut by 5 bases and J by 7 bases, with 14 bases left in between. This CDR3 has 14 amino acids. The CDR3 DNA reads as TGTGCCAGCAGTCATGGGGCTGTGATCGGGGAGCTGTTTTTT. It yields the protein CASSHGAVIGELFF.

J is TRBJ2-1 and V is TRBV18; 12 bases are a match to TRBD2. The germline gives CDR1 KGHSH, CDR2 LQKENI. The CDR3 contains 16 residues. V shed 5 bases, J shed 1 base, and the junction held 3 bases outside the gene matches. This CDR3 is CASSDLAGGSYNEQFF. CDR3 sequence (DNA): TGTGCCAGCTCAGACCTAGCGGGAGGGTCCTACAATGAGCAGTTCTTC.

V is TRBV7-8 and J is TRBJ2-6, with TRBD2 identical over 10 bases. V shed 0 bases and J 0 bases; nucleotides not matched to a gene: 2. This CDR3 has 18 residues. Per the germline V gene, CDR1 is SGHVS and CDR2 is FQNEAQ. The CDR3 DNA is TGTGCCAGCAGCTTAGCGCTAGCGGGGGCCTCTGGGGCCAACGTCCTGACTTTC. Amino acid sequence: CASSLALAGASGANVLTF.

CDR3 in DNA: TGTGCCAGCAGCTTAGAATCCCTTGGGGGGGCAGAATATGGCTACACCTTC. Translation gives CASSLESLGGAEYGYTF. The V and J genes are TRBV7-2 and TRBJ1-2; D is possibly TRBD1 (6 bases). Germline V gene lookup returns CDR1 SGHTA and CDR2 FQGNSA. This CDR3 is 17 amino acids long. Trimming cost V 1 base and J 5 bases, with 20 bases left between them.

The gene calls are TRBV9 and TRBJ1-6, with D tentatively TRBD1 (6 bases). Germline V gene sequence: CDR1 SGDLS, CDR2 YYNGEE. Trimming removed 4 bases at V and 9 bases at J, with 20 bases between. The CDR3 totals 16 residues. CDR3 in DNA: TGTGCCAGCAGCTCCGTGAAGGGGGGGATCGGTTCACCCCTCCACTTT. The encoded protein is CASSSVKGGIGSPLHF.

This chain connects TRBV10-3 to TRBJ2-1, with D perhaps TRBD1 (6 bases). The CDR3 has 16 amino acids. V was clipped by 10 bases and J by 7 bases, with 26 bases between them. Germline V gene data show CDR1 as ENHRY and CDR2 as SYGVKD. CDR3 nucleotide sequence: TGTGCCACCGAAGGGAAGGACACCGGGACAATGAATGAGCAGTTCTTC. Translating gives CATEGKDTGTMNEQFF.

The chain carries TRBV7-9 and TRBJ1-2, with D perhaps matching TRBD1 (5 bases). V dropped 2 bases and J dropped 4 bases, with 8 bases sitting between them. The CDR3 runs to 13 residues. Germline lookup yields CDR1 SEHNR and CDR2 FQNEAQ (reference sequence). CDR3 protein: CASSLQGSYGYTF. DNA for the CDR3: TGTGCCAGCAGCTTACAGGGAAGCTATGGCTACACCTTC. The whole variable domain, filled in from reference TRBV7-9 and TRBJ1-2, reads DTGVSQNPRHKITKRGQNVTFRCDPISEHNRLYWYRQTLGQGPEFLTYFQNEAQLEKSRLLSDRFSAERPKGSFSTLEIQRTEQGDSAMYLCASSLQGSYGYTFGSGTRLTVV.

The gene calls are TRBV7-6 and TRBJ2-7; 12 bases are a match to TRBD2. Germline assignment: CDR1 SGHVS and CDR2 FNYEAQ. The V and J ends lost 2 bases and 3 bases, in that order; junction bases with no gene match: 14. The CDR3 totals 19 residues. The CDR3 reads CASSLPSRLAGASGYEQYF. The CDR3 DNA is TGTGCCAGCAGCTTACCCTCGCGACTAGCGGGGGCCTCCGGCTACGAGCAGTACTTC.

The CDR3 protein is CASSKETGFNEQYF. In DNA form, the CDR3 reads TGTGCCAGCAGCAAAGAAACAGGGTTCAACGAGCAGTACTTC. V gene TRBV7-9 combines with J gene TRBJ2-7, with D maybe TRBD1 (6 bases). Germline CDR1 SEHNR, CDR2 FQNEAQ (reference sequence). With 5 bases removed from V and 5 bases from J, the gap between germline ends came to 16 bases. This CDR3 spans 14 amino acids.

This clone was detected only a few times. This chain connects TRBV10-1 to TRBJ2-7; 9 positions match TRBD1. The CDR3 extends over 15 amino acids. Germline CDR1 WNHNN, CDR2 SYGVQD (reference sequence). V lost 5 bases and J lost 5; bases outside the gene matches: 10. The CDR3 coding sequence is TGCGCCAGCAGTCCCCTGACAGGGGGGAACCACGAGCAGTACTTC. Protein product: CASSPLTGGNHEQYF.

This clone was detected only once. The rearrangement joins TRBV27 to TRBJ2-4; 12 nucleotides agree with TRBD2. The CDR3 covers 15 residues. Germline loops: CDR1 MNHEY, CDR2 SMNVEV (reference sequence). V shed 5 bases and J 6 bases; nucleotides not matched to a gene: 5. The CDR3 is CASSQLAGGGNIQYF. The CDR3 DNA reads TGTGCCAGCAGTCAACTAGCGGGAGGAGGAAACATTCAGTACTTC.

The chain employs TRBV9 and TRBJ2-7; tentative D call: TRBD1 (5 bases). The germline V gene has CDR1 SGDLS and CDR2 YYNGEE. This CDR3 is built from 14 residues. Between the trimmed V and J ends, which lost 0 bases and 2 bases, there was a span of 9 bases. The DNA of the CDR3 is TGTGCCAGCAGCGTAGAAGTGACAGCCTACGAGCAGTACTTC. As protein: CASSVEVTAYEQYF.

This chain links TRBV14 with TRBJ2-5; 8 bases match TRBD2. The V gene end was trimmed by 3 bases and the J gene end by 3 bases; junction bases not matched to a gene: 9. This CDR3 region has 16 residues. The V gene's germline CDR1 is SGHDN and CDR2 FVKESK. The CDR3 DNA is TGTGCCAGCAGCCATTCGAGAACTAGCGGTGAAGAGACCCAGTACTTC. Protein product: CASSHSRTSGEETQYF.

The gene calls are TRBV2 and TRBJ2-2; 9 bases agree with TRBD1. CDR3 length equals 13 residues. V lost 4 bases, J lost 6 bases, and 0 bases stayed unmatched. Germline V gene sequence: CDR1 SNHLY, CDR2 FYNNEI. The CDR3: CASSGTGAGELFF. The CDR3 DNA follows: TGTGCCAGCAGTGGGACAGGGGCCGGGGAGCTGTTTTTT. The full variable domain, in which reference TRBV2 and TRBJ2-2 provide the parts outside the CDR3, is EPEVTQTPSHQVTQMGQEVILRCVPISNHLYFYWYRQILGQKVEFLVSFYNNEISEKSEIFDDQFSVERPDGSNFTLKIRSTKLEDSAMYFCASSGTGAGELFFGEGSRLTVL.

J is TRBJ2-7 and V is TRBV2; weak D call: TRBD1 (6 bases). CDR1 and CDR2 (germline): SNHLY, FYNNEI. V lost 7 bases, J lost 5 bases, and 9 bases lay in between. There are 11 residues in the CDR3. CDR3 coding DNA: TGTGCCAGCAACAGGGCCCACGAGCAGTACTTC. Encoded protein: CASNRAHEQYF.

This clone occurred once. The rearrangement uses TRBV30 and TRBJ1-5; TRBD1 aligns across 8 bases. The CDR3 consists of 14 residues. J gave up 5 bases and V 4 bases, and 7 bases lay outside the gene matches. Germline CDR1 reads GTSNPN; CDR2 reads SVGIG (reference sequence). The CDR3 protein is CAWTRQGFDQPQHF. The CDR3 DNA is TGTGCCTGGACCCGACAGGGGTTCGATCAGCCCCAGCATTTT.

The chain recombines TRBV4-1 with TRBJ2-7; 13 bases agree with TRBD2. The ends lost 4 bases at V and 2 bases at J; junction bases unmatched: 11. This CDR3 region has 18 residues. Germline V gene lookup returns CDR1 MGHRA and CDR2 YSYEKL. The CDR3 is CASSPNGLAGALAYEQYF. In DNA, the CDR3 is TGCGCCAGCAGCCCAAATGGACTAGCGGGAGCGTTGGCCTACGAGCAGTACTTC.

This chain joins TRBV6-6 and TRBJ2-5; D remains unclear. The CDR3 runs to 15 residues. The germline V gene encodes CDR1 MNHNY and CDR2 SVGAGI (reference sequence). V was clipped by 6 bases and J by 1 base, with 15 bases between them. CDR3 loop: CASSQVRTSQETQYF. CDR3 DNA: TGTGCCAGCAGCCAGGTCCGAACATCCCAAGAGACCCAGTACTTC.

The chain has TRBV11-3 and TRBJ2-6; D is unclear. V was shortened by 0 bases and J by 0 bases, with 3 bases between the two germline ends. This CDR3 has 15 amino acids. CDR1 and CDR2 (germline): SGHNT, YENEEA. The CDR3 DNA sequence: TGTGCCAGCAGCTTAGACAGCTCTGGGGCCAACGTCCTGACTTTC. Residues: CASSLDSSGANVLTF.

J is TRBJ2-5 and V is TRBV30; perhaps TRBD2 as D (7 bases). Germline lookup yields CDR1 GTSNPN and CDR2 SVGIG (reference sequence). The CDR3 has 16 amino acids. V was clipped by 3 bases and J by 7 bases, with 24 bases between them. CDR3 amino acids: CAWSPRTVGGLGTQYF. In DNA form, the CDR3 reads TGTGCCTGGAGCCCTCGGACGGTGGGGGGGCTTGGGACCCAGTACTTC.

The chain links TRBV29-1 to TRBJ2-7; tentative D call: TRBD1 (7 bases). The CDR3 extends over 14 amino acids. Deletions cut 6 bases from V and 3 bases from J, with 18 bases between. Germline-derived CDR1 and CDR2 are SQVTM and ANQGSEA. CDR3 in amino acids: CSVGGRGNSYEQYF. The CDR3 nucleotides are TGCAGCGTGGGGGGCAGGGGGAATAGCTACGAGCAGTACTTC.

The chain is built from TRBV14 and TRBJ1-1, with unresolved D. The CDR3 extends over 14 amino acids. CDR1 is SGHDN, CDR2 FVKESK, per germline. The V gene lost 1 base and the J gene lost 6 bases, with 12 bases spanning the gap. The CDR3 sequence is CASSQGSSRAEAFF. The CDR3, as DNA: TGTGCCAGCAGCCAAGGCTCCTCCCGCGCTGAAGCTTTCTTT.

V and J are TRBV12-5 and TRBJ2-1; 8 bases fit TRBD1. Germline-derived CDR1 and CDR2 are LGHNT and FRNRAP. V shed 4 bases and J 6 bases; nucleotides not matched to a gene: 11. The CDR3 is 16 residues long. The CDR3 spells CASGWEVGTGGNEQFF. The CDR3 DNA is TGTGCTAGTGGTTGGGAGGTAGGCACAGGGGGCAATGAGCAGTTCTTC. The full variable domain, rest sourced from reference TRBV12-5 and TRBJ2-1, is DARVTQTPRHKVTEMGQEVTMRCQPILGHNTVFWYRQTMMQGLELLAYFRNRAPLDDSGMPKDRFSAEMPDATLATLKIQPSEPRDSAVYFCASGWEVGTGGNEQFFGPGTRLTVL.

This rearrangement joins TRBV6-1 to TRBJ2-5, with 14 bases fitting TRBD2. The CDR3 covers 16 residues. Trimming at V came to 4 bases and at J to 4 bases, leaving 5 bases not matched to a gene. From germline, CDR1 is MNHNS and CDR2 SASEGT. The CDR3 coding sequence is TGTGCCAGCAGTGCGACTAGCGGGGGGGCAACAGAGACCCAGTACTTC. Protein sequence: CASSATSGGATETQYF.